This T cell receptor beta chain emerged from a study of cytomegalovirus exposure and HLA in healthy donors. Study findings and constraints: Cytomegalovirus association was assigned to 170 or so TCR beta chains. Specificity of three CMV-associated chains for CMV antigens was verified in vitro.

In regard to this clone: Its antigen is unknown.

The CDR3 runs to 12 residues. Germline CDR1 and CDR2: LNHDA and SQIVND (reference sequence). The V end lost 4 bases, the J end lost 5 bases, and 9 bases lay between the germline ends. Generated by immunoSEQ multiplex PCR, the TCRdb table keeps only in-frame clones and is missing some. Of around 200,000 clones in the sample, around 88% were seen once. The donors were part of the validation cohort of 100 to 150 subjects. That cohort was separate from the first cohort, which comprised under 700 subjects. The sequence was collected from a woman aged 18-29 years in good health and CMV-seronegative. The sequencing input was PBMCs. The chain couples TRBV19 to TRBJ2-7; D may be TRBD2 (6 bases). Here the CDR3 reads CASSRTMDEQYF. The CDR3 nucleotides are TGTGCCAGTAGTAGGACTATGGACGAGCAGTACTTC.